This is a list of T cell receptor beta chains from one sample in a study of shared clonotypes between healthy human individuals. Measured with immunoSEQ multiplex PCR; TCRdb has only the in-frame clones, and not every one. This table holds 2 million or so clones, 90% to 95% found once. The sample taken for sequencing was naive CD4+ T cells sorted from blood. Receptor source: a man between 18 and 35 years old in good health. CDR3s include the opening cysteine and the closing phenylalanine or tryptophan. The D gene is left open where the match is weak. Size is stated for part of the rows, as once, few or many counts, or as a class when the clone is expanded.

clone_size: -
j_call: TRBJ1-4
v_call: TRBV25-1
d_call: -
cdr3_nt: TGTGCCAGCAGTGAATACTTGGGGGGTAATGAAAAACTGTTTTTT
cdr3_aa: CASSEYLGGNEKLFF

clone_size: -
j_call: TRBJ2-3
v_call: TRBV28
d_call: -
cdr3_nt: TGTGCCAGCGGCTCGACTAGTCTCACAGATACGCAGTATTTT
cdr3_aa: CASGSTSLTDTQYF

clone_size: -
j_call: TRBJ2-3
v_call: TRBV5-1
d_call: -
cdr3_nt: TGCGCCAGCAGCATGGGGGTGTCCCCTAGCACAGATACGCAGTATTTT
cdr3_aa: CASSMGVSPSTDTQYF

clone_size: -
j_call: TRBJ2-1
v_call: TRBV12-5
d_call: -
cdr3_nt: TGTGCTAGTGGCACCGCCTCTCCAGGGGTTAAGCAGTTCTTC
cdr3_aa: CASGTASPGVKQFF

clone_size: -
j_call: TRBJ2-2
v_call: TRBV11-2
d_call: -
cdr3_nt: TGTGCCAGCAGCTTCATATCCGCCTCCGGGGAGCTGTTTTTT
cdr3_aa: CASSFISASGELFF

clone_size: -
j_call: TRBJ1-1
v_call: TRBV30
d_call: -
cdr3_nt: TGTGCCTGGAGTCAAGTACCCAGCACTGAAGCTTTCTTT
cdr3_aa: CAWSQVPSTEAFF

clone_size: -
j_call: TRBJ1-1
v_call: TRBV6-5
d_call: TRBD1
cdr3_nt: TGTGCCAGCAGTTCTCAACAGGGGACGAACACTGAAGCTTTCTTT
cdr3_aa: CASSSQQGTNTEAFF

clone_size: many
j_call: TRBJ1-2
v_call: TRBV7-9
d_call: TRBD1
cdr3_nt: TGTGCCAGCAGCCCCTCGACAGGGGTATATGGCTACACCTTC
cdr3_aa: CASSPSTGVYGYTF

clone_size: -
j_call: TRBJ1-1
v_call: TRBV2
d_call: -
cdr3_nt: TGTGCCAGCAGTGACGTCGAACAGCCGAACACTGAAGCTTTCTTT
cdr3_aa: CASSDVEQPNTEAFF

clone_size: -
j_call: TRBJ2-7
v_call: TRBV27
d_call: TRBD1
cdr3_nt: TGTGCCAGCAGATCCGGGACAGGGTCCTACGAGCAGTACTTC
cdr3_aa: CASRSGTGSYEQYF

clone_size: -
j_call: TRBJ1-2
v_call: TRBV13
d_call: -
cdr3_nt: TGTGCCAGCAGCTTAGGGGCCCGGGGCGGAAACTATGGCTACACCTTC
cdr3_aa: CASSLGARGGNYGYTF

clone_size: -
j_call: TRBJ1-2
v_call: TRBV9
d_call: -
cdr3_nt: TGTGCCAGCAGCGTAGACCCCGGGGGCGTGAATGGCTACACCTTC
cdr3_aa: CASSVDPGGVNGYTF

clone_size: -
j_call: TRBJ2-1
v_call: TRBV6-4
d_call: -
cdr3_nt: TGTGCCAGCTCCCTCGGGGTAAGCTCCTACAATGAGCAGTTCTTC
cdr3_aa: CASSLGVSSYNEQFF

clone_size: -
j_call: TRBJ1-1
v_call: TRBV28
d_call: TRBD1
cdr3_nt: TGTGCCAGCAGTCCAGCCCCTCGGACAGTATGGGGACAGGGAGCTTTCTTT
cdr3_aa: CASSPAPRTVWGQGAFF

clone_size: -
j_call: TRBJ1-2
v_call: TRBV18
d_call: TRBD1
cdr3_nt: TGTGCCAGCTCACCGCAACAGGGGGCCAACTATGGCTACACCTTC
cdr3_aa: CASSPQQGANYGYTF

clone_size: -
j_call: TRBJ1-2
v_call: TRBV6-1
d_call: TRBD1
cdr3_nt: TGTGCCAGCAGAACGGACAGGGCTGGGAACTATGGCTACACCTTC
cdr3_aa: CASRTDRAGNYGYTF

clone_size: -
j_call: TRBJ2-3
v_call: TRBV6-5
d_call: -
cdr3_nt: TGTGCCAGCAGTTCACCAGGGTTTGGTACGCAGTATTTT
cdr3_aa: CASSSPGFGTQYF

clone_size: -
j_call: TRBJ2-3
v_call: TRBV11-1
d_call: TRBD2
cdr3_nt: TGTGCCAGCAGCTTAGTGGGACTAGCGGGAGCGGGTCGCACAGATACGCAGTATTTT
cdr3_aa: CASSLVGLAGAGRTDTQYF

clone_size: -
j_call: TRBJ2-1
v_call: TRBV6-4
d_call: TRBD2
cdr3_nt: TGTGCCAGCAGTTCCGGGACTAGCGGATACAATGAGCAGTTCTTC
cdr3_aa: CASSSGTSGYNEQFF

clone_size: -
j_call: TRBJ2-5
v_call: TRBV9
d_call: TRBD2
cdr3_nt: TGTGCCAGCAGCGTAGCACCGCCTAGCGGGGGAGAGACCCAGTACTTC
cdr3_aa: CASSVAPPSGGETQYF

clone_size: -
j_call: TRBJ2-3
v_call: TRBV30
d_call: TRBD1
cdr3_nt: TGTGCCTGGAGTGTTGCAGGGGGCGCTTCTGATACGCAGTATTTT
cdr3_aa: CAWSVAGGASDTQYF

clone_size: -
j_call: TRBJ2-1
v_call: TRBV7-9
d_call: TRBD2
cdr3_nt: TGTGCCAGCAGTTATAGCGGGGGAACCTACAATGAGCAGTTCTTC
cdr3_aa: CASSYSGGTYNEQFF

clone_size: -
j_call: TRBJ2-1
v_call: TRBV5-1
d_call: TRBD2
cdr3_nt: TGCGCCAGCAGCCCGGTCGGTCCGGGAGGGAGGTTCAATGAGCAGTTCTTC
cdr3_aa: CASSPVGPGGRFNEQFF

clone_size: -
j_call: TRBJ2-7
v_call: TRBV21-1
d_call: -
cdr3_nt: TGTGCCAGCAGTTTCCCGGGCCCAAGCTACGAGCAGTACTTC
cdr3_aa: CASSFPGPSYEQYF

clone_size: -
j_call: TRBJ1-6
v_call: TRBV30
d_call: -
cdr3_nt: TGTGCCTGGAGTCGACTTAATTCACCCCTCCACTTT
cdr3_aa: CAWSRLNSPLHF

clone_size: -
j_call: TRBJ1-5
v_call: TRBV28
d_call: -
cdr3_nt: TGTGCCAGCGCGAGTTATAGCAATCAGCCCCAGCATTTT
cdr3_aa: CASASYSNQPQHF

clone_size: -
j_call: TRBJ2-4
v_call: TRBV18
d_call: -
cdr3_nt: TGTGCCAGCTCACCCTGGGGGTATACGACCAAAAACATTCAGTACTTC
cdr3_aa: CASSPWGYTTKNIQYF

clone_size: -
j_call: TRBJ1-1
v_call: TRBV7-2
d_call: -
cdr3_nt: TGTGCCAGCAGCATTTACAGGATGACGAACACTGAAGCTTTCTTT
cdr3_aa: CASSIYRMTNTEAFF

clone_size: -
j_call: TRBJ1-1
v_call: TRBV25-1
d_call: -
cdr3_nt: TGTGCCAGCAGTGAATTTGGGGTGGCCACTGAAGCTTTCTTT
cdr3_aa: CASSEFGVATEAFF